The T cell receptor (beta chain) described here comes from a study of blood T cell repertoires in COVID-19 (dated by TCRdb to 2020 to 2022). Turning to the overall study: The collaborator samples originated in the United States, Italy and Spain and spanned the acute and convalescent phases of COVID-19. Sample metadata almost always included a de-identified subject ID, COVID-19 status, age in years and sex. Where HLA class I and class II types were available, the types were taken from metadata supplied by the sample provider, not from assay-based typing. Samples came from the ongoing ImmuneRACE study (first 160 participants) plus 1,254 subjects from 6 global collaborators. A freely available public database, intended as a resource for researchers studying the immune response to SARS-CoV-2, is where the repertoires were released. The dataset comprised deeply sampled blood TCRbeta repertoires from subjects exposed to, actively infected with, or recovered from COVID-19. The material from the prospective study consisted of cDNA or gDNA derived from T cells, B-cell-depleted T cells, or PBMCs.

TCRbeta CDR3 regions were amplified from genomic DNA by means of the immunoSEQ Assay, a bias-controlled multiplex PCR. Processing in the source paper ran as follows. Nucleated cell counts per sample were estimated from amplification of reference gene primers within the assay. Sequence reads were collapsed and filtered to measure the absolute abundance of every unique TCRbeta CDR3 rearrangement. For each sample, productive Simpson clonality was calculated as the square root of Simpson's diversity index across productive rearrangements. The source is immuneACCESS, and TCRdb retained only in-frame sequences with V and J called. Part of the clones is not carried over; for the studies checked, unresolved V genes explain less than half of this, and the remainder is unexplained. The DNA was the basis for D and trimming; V, J and clone size are from that table. The sample yields 200,000 to 250,000 clones; about 83% were counted once. The top ten hold more than 5.5% of the sample.

Points the paper makes about the study in general: Clinical and demographic metadata were provided uncurated, with the amount varying by source and participant.

The collaborating institutions used their own protocols to collect whole blood in K2EDTA tubes. For TCRbeta analysis, collaborators shipped samples in one of three forms: frozen whole blood, isolated PBMCs, or DNA extracted from either of those sample types. In this sample, this clone turned up once. Its antigen specificity is not known. No much larger clonotype is one base removed from it; base qualities were not supplied. Unmatched junction bases come to 4, with V trimmed by 8 bases and J by 0 bases. The CDR3 spans 15 residues, from the cysteine through the phenylalanine. Of the read, only the CDR3 DNA is kept; its 45 bases are in frame from base 1. The germline V gene gives CDR1 as SGHVS and CDR2 as FNYEAQ.

The sequence derives from a human donor in a cohort sampled during active COVID-19. The chain is encoded by TRBV7-6 joined to TRBJ2-2, with 9 bases in between that match TRBD1. The sequenced sample was peripheral blood. The sequence in DNA is TGTGCCAGCGGCGGGACAGGGTCGAACACCGGGGAGCTGTTTTTT. Its protein is CASGGTGSNTGELFF.